The next 9 T cell receptor beta chains were all read from a single sample in a study of blood T cells in healthy people across ages. Sample-barcoded 5' priming and a J-beta primer mix drove a second PCR of roughly 6 to 12 cycles. TCRdb ran MiXCR on the 5' RACE reads and lists one entry per CDR3 protein. The sample has 500,000 to 600,000 distinct CDR3 sequences; 27% are singletons. Sequences were obtained from blood. These receptor sequences come from a woman in her sixties or seventies in good health.

In its sample, this clonotype was seen many times. CDR3 protein: CASRIAGGQETQYF. The CDR3 DNA reads TGTGCCAGCAGGATAGCGGGGGGCCAAGAGACCCAGTACTTC. The chain recombines TRBV2 with TRBJ2-5; 10 bases align to TRBD2. The germline V gene has CDR1 SNHLY and CDR2 FYNNEI. The CDR3 spans 14 residues. The V and J ends lost 6 bases and 1 base, in that order; junction bases with no gene match: 2.

The genes are TRBV29-1 and TRBJ2-2, with 7 bases aligning to TRBD1. J gave up 10 bases and V 3 bases, and 8 bases lay outside the gene matches. Per germline, CDR1 SQVTM and CDR2 ANQGSEA. CDR3 length equals 13 residues. CDR3 DNA sequence: TGCAGCGTTGAGGAAGACGACAGGGAGGAGCTGTTTTTT. Protein product: CSVEEDDREELFF.

The CDR3, as DNA: TGTGCCAGCAGCCAGGGAGGCCAAGGAGGCTACACCTTC. Its protein is CASSQGGQGGYTF. This chain connects TRBV3-1 to TRBJ1-2; D is undetermined. The germline V gene has CDR1 LGHDT and CDR2 YNNKEL (reference sequence). The CDR3 has 13 amino acids. The V end was cut by 3 bases, the J end by 8 bases, with 13 bases between.

There are a few counts of this clonotype. The rearrangement uses TRBV10-3 and TRBJ1-1; 7 positions match TRBD1. V lost 4 bases to trimming and J lost 3 bases; unmatched junction nucleotides: 8. Germline V CDR1 and CDR2: ENHRY, SYGVKD. CDR3 length equals 15 residues. This chain's CDR3 is CAISGYRGGDTEAFF. The CDR3 bases are TGTGCCATCAGTGGATACAGGGGAGGGGACACTGAAGCTTTCTTT.

This clonotype has only a few counts. This chain joins TRBV4-3 and TRBJ2-5; 14 bases align to TRBD2. In germline, CDR1 is LGHNA, CDR2 YSLEER. Trimming at V came to 2 bases and at J to 5 bases, leaving 7 bases not matched to a gene. The CDR3 consists of 17 residues. The CDR3 protein is CASSQTWTSGGHETQYF. The DNA for the CDR3 is TGCGCCAGCAGCCAAACCTGGACTAGCGGGGGGCACGAGACCCAGTACTTC.

This clonotype was observed a few times. The chain has TRBV7-2 and TRBJ2-2; 11 bases line up with TRBD1. The CDR3 consists of 19 residues. Germline assignment: CDR1 SGHTA and CDR2 FQGNSA. Trimming at V came to 4 bases and at J to 2 bases, leaving 12 bases not matched to a gene. For the CDR3, the DNA is TGTGCCAGCAGCTCCCCGGGCGGACAGGGGGCTCTTAACACCGGGGAGCTGTTTTTT. Protein: CASSSPGGQGALNTGELFF.

This clonotype was picked up many times. This sequence joins TRBV7-2 and TRBJ1-1, with TRBD1 matching over 7 bases. Germline values: CDR1 SGHTA, CDR2 FQGNSA. The CDR3 has 13 residues. Germline trimming cut 4 bases from V and 5 bases from J; bases unmatched to any gene: 4. The CDR3 protein is CASSSTGVTEAFF. For the CDR3, the DNA is TGTGCCAGCAGCTCCACAGGGGTGACTGAAGCTTTCTTT.

V usage is TRBV3-1 and J usage is TRBJ2-5; D gene uncertain. V lost 1 base to trimming and J lost 3 bases, with 9 bases between them. Germline assignment: CDR1 LGHDT and CDR2 YNNKEL (reference sequence). The CDR3 is made up of 14 amino acids. CDR3 residues: CASSQGGLKETQYF. CDR3 nucleotides: TGTGCCAGCAGCCAAGGAGGCCTTAAAGAGACCCAGTACTTC.

V and J are TRBV7-2 and TRBJ2-7; D is ambiguous. The germline V and J ends were trimmed by 3 bases and 3 bases, with 18 bases remaining between them. From germline, CDR1 is SGHTA and CDR2 FQGNSA. The CDR3 extends over 16 amino acids. The CDR3 DNA sequence: TGTGCCAGCAGCTTCCCAGAGGACCGTACTCTCTACGAGCAGTACTTC. It codes for CASSFPEDRTLYEQYF.